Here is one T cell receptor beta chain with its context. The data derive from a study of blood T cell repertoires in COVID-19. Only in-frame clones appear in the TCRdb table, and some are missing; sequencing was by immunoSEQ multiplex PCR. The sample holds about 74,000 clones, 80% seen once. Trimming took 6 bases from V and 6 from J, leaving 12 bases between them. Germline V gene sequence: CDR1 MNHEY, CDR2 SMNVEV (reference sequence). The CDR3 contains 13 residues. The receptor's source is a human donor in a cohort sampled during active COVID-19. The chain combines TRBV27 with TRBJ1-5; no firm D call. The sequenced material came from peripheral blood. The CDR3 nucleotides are TGTGCCAGCAGCCTGGGGAGGGCTCAGCCCCAGCATTTT. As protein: CASSLGRAQPQHF.